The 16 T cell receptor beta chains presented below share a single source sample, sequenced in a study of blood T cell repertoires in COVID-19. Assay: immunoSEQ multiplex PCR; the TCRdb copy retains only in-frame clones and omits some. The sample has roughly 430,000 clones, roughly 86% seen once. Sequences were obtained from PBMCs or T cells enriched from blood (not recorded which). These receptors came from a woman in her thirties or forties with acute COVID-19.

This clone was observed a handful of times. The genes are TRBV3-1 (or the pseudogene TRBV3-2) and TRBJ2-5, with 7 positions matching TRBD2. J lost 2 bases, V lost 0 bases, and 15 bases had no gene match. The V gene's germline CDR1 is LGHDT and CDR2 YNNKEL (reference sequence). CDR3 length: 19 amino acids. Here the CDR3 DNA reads TGTGCCAGCAGCCAAGATGAGCGTCGGGCTAGCGGCATACAAGAGACCCAGTACTTC. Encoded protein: CASSQDERRASGIQETQYF.

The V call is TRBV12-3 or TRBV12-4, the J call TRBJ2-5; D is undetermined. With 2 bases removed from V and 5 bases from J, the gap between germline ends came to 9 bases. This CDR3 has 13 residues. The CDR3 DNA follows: TGTGCCAGCAGTTTAACCGGGTATGAGACCCAGTACTTC. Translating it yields CASSLTGYETQYF.

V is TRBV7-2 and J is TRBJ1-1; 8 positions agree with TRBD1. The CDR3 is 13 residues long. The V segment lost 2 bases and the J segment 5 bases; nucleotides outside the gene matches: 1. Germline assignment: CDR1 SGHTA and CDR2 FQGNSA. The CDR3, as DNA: TGTGCCAGCAGCTTACAGGGGGCTACTGAAGCTTTCTTT. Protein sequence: CASSLQGATEAFF.

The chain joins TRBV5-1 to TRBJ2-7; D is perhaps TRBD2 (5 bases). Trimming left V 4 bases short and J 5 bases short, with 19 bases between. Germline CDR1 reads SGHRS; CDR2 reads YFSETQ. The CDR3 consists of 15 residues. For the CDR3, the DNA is TGCGCCAGCAGCCGACCGGGAAAGCAACCGGACGAGCAGTACTTC. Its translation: CASSRPGKQPDEQYF.

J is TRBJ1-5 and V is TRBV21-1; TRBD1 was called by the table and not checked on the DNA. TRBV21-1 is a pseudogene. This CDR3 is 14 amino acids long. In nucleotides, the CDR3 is TGTGCCAGCATCTTGGACAGTGGGGAGCCGCCCCAGCATTTT. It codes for CASILDSGEPPQHF.

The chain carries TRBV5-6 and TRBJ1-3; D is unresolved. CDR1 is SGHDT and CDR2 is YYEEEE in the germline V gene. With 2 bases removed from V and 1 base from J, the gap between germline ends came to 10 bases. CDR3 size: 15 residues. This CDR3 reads CASSLGPGSGNTIYF. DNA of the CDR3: TGTGCCAGCAGCTTAGGTCCCGGGTCTGGAAACACCATATATTTT.

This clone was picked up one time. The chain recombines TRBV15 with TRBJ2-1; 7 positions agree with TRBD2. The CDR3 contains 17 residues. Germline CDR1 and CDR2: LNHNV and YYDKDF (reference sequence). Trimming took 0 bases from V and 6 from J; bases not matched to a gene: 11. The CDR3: CATSRDVGTNLLNEQFF. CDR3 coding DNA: TGTGCCACCAGCAGAGATGTTGGGACTAACTTACTCAATGAGCAGTTCTTC.

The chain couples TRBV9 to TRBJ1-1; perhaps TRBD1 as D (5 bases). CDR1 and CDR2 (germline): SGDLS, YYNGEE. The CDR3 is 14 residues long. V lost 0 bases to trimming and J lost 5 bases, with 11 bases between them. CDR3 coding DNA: TGTGCCAGCAGCGTAGAGGAGGGGTGGACTGAAGCTTTCTTT. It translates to CASSVEEGWTEAFF.

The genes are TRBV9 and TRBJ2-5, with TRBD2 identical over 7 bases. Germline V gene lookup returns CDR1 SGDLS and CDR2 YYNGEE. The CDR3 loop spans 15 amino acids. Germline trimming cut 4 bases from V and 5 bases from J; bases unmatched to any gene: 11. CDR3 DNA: TGTGCCAGCAGCATTAACGGACTAGGCGGGGAGACCCAGTACTTC. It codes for CASSINGLGGETQYF.

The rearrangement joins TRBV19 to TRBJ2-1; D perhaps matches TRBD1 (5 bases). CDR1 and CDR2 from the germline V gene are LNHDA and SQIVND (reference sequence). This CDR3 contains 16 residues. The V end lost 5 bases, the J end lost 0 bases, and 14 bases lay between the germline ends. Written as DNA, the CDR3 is TGTGCCAGTAGTGGCTTCCAGGGCCCCTCCTACAATGAGCAGTTCTTC. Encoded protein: CASSGFQGPSYNEQFF. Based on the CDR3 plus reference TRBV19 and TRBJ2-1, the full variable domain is DGGITQSPKYLFRKEGQNVTLSCEQNLNHDAMYWYRQDPGQGLRLIYYSQIVNDFQKGDIAEGYSVSREKKESFPLTVTSAQKNPTAFYLCASSGFQGPSYNEQFFGPGTRLTVL.

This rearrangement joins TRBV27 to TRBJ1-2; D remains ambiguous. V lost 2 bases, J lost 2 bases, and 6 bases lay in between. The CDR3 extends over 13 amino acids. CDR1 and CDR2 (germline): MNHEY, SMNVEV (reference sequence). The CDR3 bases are TGTGCCAGCAGTTTAAACAGAAACTATGGCTACACCTTC. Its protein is CASSLNRNYGYTF.

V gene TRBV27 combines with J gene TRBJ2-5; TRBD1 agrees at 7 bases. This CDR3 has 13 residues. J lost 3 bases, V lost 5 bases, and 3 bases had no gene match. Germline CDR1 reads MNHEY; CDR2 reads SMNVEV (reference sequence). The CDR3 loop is CASSRGRKETQYF. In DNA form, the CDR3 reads TGTGCCAGCAGTAGGGGGCGTAAAGAGACCCAGTACTTC.

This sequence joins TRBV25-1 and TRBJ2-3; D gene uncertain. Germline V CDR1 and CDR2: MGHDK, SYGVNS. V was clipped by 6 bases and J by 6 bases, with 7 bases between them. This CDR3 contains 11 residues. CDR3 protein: CASRSYDTQYF. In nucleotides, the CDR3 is TGTGCCAGCAGGAGCTACGATACGCAGTATTTT.

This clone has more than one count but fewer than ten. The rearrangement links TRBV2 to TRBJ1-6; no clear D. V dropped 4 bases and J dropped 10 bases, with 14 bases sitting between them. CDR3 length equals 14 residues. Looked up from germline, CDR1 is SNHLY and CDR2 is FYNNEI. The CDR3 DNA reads TGTGCCAGCAGTGGGTCTCGGGGTCGATCACCCCTCCACTTT. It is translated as CASSGSRGRSPLHF.

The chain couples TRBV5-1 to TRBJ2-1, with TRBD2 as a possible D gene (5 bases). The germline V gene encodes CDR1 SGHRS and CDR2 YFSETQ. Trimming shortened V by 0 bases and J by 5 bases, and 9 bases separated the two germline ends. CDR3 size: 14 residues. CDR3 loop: CASSLVVAHNEQFF. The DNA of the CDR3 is TGCGCCAGCAGCTTGGTGGTAGCGCACAATGAGCAGTTCTTC.

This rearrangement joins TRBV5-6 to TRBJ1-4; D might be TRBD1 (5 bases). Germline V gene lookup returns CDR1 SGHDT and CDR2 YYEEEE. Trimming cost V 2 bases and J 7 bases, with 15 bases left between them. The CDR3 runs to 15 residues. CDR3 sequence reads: CASSFRDPGGEKLFF. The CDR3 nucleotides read TGTGCCAGCAGCTTCCGGGACCCGGGGGGTGAAAAACTGTTTTTT.